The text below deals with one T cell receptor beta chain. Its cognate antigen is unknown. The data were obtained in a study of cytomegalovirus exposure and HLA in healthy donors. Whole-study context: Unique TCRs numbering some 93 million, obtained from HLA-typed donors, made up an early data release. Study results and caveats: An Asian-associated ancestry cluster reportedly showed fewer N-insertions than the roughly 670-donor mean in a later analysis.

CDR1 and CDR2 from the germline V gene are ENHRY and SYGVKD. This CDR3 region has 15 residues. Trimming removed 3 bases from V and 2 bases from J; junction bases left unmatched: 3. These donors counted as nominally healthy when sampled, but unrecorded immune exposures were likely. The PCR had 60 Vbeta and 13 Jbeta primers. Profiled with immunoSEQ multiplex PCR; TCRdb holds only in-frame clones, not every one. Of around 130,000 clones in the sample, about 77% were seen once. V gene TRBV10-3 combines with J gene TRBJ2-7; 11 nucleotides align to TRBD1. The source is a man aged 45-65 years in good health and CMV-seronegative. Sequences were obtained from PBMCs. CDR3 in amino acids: CAISDLGQGAYEQYF. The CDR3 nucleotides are TGTGCCATCAGTGACTTGGGACAGGGGGCCTACGAGCAGTACTTC.